This TCR beta chain is drawn from a study of OX40 agonist ivuxolimab in advanced cancers. Study as a whole: Eligibility rules accepted prior anti-PD-1, anti-PD-L1 or anti-CTLA-4 therapy, and 30% to 40% had some. Broader study findings: Researchers report that CD8+ T cells had, on average, more expanded clones than CD4+. There were also nonresponders showing low normalized T-cell clonal expansion.

CDR1 is MGHRA, CDR2 YSYEKL, per germline. Germline trimming cut 0 bases from V and 4 bases from J; bases unmatched to any gene: 8. The CDR3 is made up of 17 amino acids. For this clone: Its antigen is currently unknown.

The method was immunoSEQ multiplex PCR; TCRdb's version includes in-frame clones alone and lacks a portion of them. Of 40,000 or so clones in the sample, roughly 89% were seen once. The clonotype comes from an adult with an advanced solid tumor such as melanoma, head and neck, liver or kidney cancer. The sequences come from CD4+ or CD8+ T cells sorted from blood, collected in a trial of the OX40 agonist ivuxolimab. This chain joins TRBV4-1 and TRBJ2-5; 10 bases line up with TRBD2. CDR3 sequence (DNA): TGCGCCAGCAGCCAAGACGCCGGAGCTAGCGGGAGAGAGACCCAGTACTTC. Residues: CASSQDAGASGRETQYF.